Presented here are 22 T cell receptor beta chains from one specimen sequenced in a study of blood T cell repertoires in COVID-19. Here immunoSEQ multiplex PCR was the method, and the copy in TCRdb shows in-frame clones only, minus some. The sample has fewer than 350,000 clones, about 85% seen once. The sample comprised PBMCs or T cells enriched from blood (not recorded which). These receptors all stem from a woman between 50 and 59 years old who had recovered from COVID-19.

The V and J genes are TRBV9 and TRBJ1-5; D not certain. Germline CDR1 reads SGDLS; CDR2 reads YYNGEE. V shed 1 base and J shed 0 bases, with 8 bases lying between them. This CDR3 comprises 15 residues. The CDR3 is CASSVSGDSNQPQHF. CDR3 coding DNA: TGTGCCAGCAGCGTAAGCGGAGATAGCAATCAGCCCCAGCATTTT. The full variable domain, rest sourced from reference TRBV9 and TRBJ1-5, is DSGVTQTPKHLITATGQRVTLRCSPRSGDLSVYWYQQSLDQGLQFLIQYYNGEERAKGNILERFSAQQFPDLHSELNLSSLELGDSALYFCASSVSGDSNQPQHFGDGTRLSIL.

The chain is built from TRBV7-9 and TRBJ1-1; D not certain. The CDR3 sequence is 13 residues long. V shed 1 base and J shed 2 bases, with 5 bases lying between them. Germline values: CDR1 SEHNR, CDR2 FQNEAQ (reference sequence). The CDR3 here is CASSLGHNTEAFF. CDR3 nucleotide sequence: TGTGCCAGCAGCTTAGGGCATAACACTGAAGCTTTCTTT.

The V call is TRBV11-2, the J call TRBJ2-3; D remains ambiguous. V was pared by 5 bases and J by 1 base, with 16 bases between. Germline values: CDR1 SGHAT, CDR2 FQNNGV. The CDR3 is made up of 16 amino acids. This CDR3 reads CASSAVYGRGTDTQYF. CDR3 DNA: TGTGCCAGCAGCGCCGTTTATGGTCGGGGCACAGATACGCAGTATTTT.

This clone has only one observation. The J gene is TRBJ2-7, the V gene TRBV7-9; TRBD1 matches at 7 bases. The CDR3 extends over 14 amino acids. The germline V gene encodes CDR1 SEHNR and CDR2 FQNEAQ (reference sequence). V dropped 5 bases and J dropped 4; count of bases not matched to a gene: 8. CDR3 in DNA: TGTGCCAGCAGCCCTGGGACAGAAGTTTACGAGCAGTACTTC. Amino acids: CASSPGTEVYEQYF.

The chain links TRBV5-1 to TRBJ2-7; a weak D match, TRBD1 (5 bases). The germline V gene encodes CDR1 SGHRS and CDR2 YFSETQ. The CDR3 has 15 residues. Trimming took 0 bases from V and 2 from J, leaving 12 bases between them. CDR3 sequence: CASSLVTGETYEQYF. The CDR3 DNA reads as TGCGCCAGCAGCTTGGTTACAGGCGAGACCTACGAGCAGTACTTC. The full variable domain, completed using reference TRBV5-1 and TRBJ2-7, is KAGVTQTPRYLIKTRGQQVTLSCSPISGHRSVSWYQQTPGQGLQFLFEYFSETQRNKGNFPGRFSGRQFSNSRSEMNVSTLELGDSALYLCASSLVTGETYEQYFGPGTRLTVT.

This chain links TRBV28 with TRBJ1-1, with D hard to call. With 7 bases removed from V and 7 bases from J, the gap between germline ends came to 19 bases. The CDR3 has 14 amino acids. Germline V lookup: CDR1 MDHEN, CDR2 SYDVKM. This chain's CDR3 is CASTLPGSDIEAFF. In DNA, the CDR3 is TGTGCCAGCACCCTGCCGGGGAGCGACATTGAAGCTTTCTTT.

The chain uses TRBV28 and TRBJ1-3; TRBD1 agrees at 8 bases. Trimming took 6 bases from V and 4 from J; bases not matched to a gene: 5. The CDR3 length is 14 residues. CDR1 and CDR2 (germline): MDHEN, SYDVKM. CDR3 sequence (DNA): TGTGCCAGCAGCGGCCCAGGGGGCGGAAACACCATATATTTT. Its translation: CASSGPGGGNTIYF.

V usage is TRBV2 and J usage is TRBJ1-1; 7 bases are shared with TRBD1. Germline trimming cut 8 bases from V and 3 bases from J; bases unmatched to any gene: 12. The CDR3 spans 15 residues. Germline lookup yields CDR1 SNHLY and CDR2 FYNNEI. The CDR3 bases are TGTGCCAGCCTACAACTGTACAGGGGCGACACTGAAGCTTTCTTT. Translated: CASLQLYRGDTEAFF. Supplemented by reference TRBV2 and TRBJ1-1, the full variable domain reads EPEVTQTPSHQVTQMGQEVILRCVPISNHLYFYWYRQILGQKVEFLVSFYNNEISEKSEIFDDQFSVERPDGSNFTLKIRSTKLEDSAMYFCASLQLYRGDTEAFFGQGTRLTVV.

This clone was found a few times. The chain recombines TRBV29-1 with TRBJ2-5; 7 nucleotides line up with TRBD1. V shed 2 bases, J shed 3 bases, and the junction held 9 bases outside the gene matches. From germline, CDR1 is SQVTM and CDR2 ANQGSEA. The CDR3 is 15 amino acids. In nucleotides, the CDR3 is TGCAGCGTTGAAACATCAGGGGGAGTAAAAGAGACCCAGTACTTC. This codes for CSVETSGGVKETQYF. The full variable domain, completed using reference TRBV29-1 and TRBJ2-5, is SAVISQKPSRDICQRGTSLTIQCQVDSQVTMMFWYRQQPGQSLTLIATANQGSEATYESGFVIDKFPISRPNLTFSTLTVSNMSPEDSSIYLCSVETSGGVKETQYFGPGTRLLVL.

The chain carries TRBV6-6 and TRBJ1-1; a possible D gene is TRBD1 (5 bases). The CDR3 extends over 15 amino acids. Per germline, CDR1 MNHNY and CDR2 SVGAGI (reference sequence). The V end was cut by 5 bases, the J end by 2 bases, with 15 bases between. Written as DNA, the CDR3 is TGTGCCAGCAGTCCCTCGACAGCAAGCAACACTGAAGCTTTCTTT. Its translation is CASSPSTASNTEAFF.

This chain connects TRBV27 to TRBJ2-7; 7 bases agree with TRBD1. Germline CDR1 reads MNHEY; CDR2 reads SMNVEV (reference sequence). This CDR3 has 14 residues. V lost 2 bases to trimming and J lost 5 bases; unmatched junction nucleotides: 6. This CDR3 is CASSLQGTVHEQYF. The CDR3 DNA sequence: TGTGCCAGCAGTTTACAAGGGACAGTCCACGAGCAGTACTTC.

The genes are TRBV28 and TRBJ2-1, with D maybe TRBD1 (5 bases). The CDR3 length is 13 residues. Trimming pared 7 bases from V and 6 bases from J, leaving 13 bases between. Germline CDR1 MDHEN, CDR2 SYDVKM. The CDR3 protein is CASNPPRANEQFF. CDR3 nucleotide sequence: TGTGCCAGCAATCCGCCCAGGGCCAATGAGCAGTTCTTC.

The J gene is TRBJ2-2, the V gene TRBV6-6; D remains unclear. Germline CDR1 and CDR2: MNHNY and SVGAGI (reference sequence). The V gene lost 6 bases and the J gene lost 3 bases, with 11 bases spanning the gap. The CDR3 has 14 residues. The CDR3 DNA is TGTGCCAGCAGCCGAATAATTGACACCGGGGAGCTGTTTTTT. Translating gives CASSRIIDTGELFF.

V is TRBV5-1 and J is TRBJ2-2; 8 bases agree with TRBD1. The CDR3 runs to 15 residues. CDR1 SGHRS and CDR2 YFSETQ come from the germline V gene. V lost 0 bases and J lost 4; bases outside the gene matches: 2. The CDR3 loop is CASSLETGGTGELFF. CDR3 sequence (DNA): TGCGCCAGCAGCTTGGAAACAGGGGGCACCGGGGAGCTGTTTTTT.

The CDR3 bases are TGTGCCAGCAGTGCGACAGGGTTGGCTGGAAACACCATATATTTT. This codes for CASSATGLAGNTIYF. The chain couples TRBV27 to TRBJ1-3; 7 bases align to TRBD1. The CDR3 spans 15 residues. Germline assignment: CDR1 MNHEY and CDR2 SMNVEV (reference sequence). Trimming took 5 bases from V and 2 from J; bases not matched to a gene: 6.

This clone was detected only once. The CDR3 here is CASSLRGGQVTFF. As DNA, the CDR3 is TGCGCCAGCAGCTTACGGGGGGGTCAGGTTACGTTCTTC. This chain joins TRBV5-1 and TRBJ2-1; 8 bases are shared with TRBD2. The CDR3 length is 13 residues. CDR1 is SGHRS, CDR2 YFSETQ, per germline. V gave up 2 bases and J gave up 15 bases; unmatched junction bases: 10.

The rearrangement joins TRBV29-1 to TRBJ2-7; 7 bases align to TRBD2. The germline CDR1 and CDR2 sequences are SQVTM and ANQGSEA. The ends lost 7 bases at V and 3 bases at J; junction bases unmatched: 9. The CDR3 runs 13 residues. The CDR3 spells CSADLAGGYEQYF. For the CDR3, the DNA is TGCAGCGCCGATTTAGCGGGTGGCTACGAGCAGTACTTC.

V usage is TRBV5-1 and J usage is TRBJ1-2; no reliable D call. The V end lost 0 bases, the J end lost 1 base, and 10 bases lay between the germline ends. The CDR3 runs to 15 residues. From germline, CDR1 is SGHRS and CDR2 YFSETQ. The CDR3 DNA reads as TGCGCCAGCAGCTTGGTGTCTGAGGGTAACTATGGCTACACCTTC. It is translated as CASSLVSEGNYGYTF.

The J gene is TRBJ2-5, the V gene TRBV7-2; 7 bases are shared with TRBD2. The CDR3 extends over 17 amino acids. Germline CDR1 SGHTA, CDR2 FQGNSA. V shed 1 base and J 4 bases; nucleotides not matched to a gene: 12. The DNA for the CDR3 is TGTGCCAGCAGCTTAGGGAGATACGCGGGAGTGGGAGAGACCCAGTACTTC. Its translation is CASSLGRYAGVGETQYF.

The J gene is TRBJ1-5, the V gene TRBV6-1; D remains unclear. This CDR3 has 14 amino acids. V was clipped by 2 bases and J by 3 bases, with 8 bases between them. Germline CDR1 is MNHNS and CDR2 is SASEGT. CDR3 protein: CASSELEANQPQHF. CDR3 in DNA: TGTGCCAGCAGTGAATTGGAGGCCAATCAGCCCCAGCATTTT.

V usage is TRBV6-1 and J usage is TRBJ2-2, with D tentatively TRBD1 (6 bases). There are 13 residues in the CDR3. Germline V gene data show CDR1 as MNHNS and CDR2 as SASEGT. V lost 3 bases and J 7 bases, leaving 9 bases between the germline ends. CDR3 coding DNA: TGTGCCAGCAGTGAGAGGGGGTTCGGGGAGCTGTTTTTT. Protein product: CASSERGFGELFF.

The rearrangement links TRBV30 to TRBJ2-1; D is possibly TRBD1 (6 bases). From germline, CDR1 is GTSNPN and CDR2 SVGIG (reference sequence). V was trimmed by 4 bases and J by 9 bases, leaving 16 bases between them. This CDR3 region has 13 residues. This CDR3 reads CAWTTSQGFEQFF. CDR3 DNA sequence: TGTGCCTGGACCACATCTCAGGGGTTTGAGCAGTTCTTC. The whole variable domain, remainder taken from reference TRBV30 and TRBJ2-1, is SQTIHQWPATLVQPVGSPLSLECTVEGTSNPNLYWYRQAAGRGLQLLFYSVGIGQISSEVPQNLSASRPQDRQFILSSKKLLLSDSGFYLCAWTTSQGFEQFFGPGTRLTVL.